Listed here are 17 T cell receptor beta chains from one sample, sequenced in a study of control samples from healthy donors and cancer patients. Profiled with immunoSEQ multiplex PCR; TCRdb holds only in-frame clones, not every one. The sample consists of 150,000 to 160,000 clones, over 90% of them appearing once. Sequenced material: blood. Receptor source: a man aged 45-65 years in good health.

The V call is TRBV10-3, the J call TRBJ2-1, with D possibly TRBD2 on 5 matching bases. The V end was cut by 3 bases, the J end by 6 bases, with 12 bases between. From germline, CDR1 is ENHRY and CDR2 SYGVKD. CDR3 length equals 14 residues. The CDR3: CAISDEGPANEQFF. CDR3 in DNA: TGTGCCATCAGTGATGAGGGTCCGGCCAATGAGCAGTTCTTC.

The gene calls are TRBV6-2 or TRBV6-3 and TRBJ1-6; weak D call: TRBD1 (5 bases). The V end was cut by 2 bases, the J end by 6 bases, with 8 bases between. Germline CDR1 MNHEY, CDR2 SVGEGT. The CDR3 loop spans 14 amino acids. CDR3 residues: CASSYVGGNSPLHF. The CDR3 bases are TGTGCCAGCAGTTACGTTGGGGGTAATTCACCCCTCCACTTT.

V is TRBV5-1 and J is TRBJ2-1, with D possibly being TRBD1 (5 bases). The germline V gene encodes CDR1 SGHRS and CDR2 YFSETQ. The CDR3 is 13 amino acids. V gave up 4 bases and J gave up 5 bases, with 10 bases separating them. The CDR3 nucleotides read TGCGCCAGCAGCGAGGACAACAACAATGAGCAGTTCTTC. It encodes CASSEDNNNEQFF.

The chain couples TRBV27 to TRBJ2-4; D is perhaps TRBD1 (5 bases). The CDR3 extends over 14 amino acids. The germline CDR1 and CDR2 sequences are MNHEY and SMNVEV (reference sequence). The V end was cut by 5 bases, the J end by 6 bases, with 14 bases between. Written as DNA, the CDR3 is TGTGCCAGCAGTGACCAGGGTGTGGGAAACATTCAGTACTTC. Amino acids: CASSDQGVGNIQYF.

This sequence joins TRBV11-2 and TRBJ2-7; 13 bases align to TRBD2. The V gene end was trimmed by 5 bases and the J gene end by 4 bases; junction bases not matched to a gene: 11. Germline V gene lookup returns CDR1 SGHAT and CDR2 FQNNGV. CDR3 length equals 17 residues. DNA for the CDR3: TGTGCCAGCAGCATAGGTTCGGGACTAGCGGGAAGATACGAGCAGTACTTC. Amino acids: CASSIGSGLAGRYEQYF.

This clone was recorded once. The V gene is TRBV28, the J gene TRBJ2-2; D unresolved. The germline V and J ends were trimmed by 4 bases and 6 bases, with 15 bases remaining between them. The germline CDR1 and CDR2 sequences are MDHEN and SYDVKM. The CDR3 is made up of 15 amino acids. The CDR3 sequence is CASSSPPVGAGELFF. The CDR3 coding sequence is TGTGCCAGCAGTTCCCCTCCAGTAGGAGCCGGGGAGCTGTTTTTT.

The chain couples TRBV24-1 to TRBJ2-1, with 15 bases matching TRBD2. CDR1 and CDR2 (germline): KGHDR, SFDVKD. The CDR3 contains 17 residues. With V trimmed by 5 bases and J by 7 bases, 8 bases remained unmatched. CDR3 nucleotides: TGTGCCACCAGTGCCCCGGGACTAGCGGGAGGACGTAATGAGCAGTTCTTC. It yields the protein CATSAPGLAGGRNEQFF.

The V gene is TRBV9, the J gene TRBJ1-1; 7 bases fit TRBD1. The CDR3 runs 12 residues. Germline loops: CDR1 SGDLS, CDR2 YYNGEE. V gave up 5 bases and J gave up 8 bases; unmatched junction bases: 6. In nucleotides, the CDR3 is TGTGCCAGCAGTTCCGGACAGGAAGAAGCTTTCTTT. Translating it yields CASSSGQEEAFF.

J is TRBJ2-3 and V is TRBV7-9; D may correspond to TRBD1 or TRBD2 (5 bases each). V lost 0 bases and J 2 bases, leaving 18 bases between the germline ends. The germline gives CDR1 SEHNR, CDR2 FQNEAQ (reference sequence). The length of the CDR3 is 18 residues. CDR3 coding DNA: TGTGCCAGCAGCTTAGCCCTACATGGGGGAGCGGTCACAGATACGCAGTATTTT. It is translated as CASSLALHGGAVTDTQYF.

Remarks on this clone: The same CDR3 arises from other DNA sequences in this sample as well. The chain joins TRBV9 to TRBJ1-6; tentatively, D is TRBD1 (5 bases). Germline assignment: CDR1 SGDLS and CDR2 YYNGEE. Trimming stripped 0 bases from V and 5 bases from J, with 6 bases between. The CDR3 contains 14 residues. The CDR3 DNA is TGTGCCAGCAGCGTAGGGGGGGATAATTCACCCCTCCACTTT. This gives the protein CASSVGGDNSPLHF.

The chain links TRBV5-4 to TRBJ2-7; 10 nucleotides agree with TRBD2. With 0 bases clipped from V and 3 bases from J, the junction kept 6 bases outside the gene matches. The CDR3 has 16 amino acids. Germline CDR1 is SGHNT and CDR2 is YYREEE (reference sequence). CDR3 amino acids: CASSLDLAGGFYEQYF. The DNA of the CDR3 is TGTGCCAGCAGCTTGGATTTAGCGGGAGGTTTCTACGAGCAGTACTTC.

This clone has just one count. The CDR3 nucleotides read TGTGCCAGCAGCTCACGACTAGCGGGAGATTGGGAGCAGTACTTC. This gives the protein CASSSRLAGDWEQYF. The rearrangement links TRBV13 to TRBJ2-7; 12 bases are shared with TRBD2. CDR1 and CDR2 (germline): PRHDT, FYEKMQ (reference sequence). With 4 bases clipped from V and 7 bases from J, the junction kept 8 bases outside the gene matches. CDR3 length equals 15 residues.

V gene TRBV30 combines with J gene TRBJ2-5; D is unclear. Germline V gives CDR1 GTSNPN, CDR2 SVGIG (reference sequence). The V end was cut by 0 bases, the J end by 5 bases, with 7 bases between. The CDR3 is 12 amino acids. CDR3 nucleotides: TGTGCCTGGAGTGTAAACGGCGAGACCCAGTACTTC. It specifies CAWSVNGETQYF.

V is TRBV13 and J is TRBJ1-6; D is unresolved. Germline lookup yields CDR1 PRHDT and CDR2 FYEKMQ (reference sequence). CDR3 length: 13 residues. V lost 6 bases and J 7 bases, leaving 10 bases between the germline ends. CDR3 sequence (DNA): TGTGCCAGCAGATTCGGACTAAATTCACCCCTCCACTTT. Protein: CASRFGLNSPLHF.

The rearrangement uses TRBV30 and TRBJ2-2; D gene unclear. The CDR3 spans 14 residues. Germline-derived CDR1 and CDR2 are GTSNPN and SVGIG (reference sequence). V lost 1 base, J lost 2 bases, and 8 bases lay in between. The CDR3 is CAWSELVNTGELFF. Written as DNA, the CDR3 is TGTGCCTGGAGTGAGTTGGTTAACACCGGGGAGCTGTTTTTT.

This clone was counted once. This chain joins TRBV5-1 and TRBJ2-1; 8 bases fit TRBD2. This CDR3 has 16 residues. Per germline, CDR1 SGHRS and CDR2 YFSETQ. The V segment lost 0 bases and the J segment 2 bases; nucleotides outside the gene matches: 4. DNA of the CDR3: TGCGCCAGCAGCTTGGAAGGCGGGAGGACCTACAATGAGCAGTTCTTC. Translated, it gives CASSLEGGRTYNEQFF.

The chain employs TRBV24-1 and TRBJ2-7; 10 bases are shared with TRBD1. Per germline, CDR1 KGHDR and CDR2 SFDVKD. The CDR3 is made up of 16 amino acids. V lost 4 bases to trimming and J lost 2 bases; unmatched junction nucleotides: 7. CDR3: CATSDPKGTGAYEQYF. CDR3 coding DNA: TGTGCCACCAGTGACCCTAAAGGGACAGGGGCCTACGAGCAGTACTTC.